The present entry profiles one TCR beta chain with its context. The antigen remains unidentified. Generated by immunoSEQ multiplex PCR, the TCRdb table keeps only in-frame clones and is missing some. The data show roughly 60,000 clones, about 74% seen once. This entry comes from a study of a mutant IDH1 vaccine in newly diagnosed glioma. About the research overall: Earlier treatment was radiotherapy, temozolomide, or both, with most getting both. Visit timing is recorded as week 35 for V12 and week 47 for V13.

Time point: week 35, safety follow-up. What each vaccine dose contained was 300 ug of mutant IDH1 20-mer peptide, accompanied by topical imiquimod. Eight vaccine doses were administered to patients at weeks 1, 3, 5, 7, 11, 15, 19 and 23. This CDR3 is 15 amino acids long. The germline V gene has CDR1 SGDLS and CDR2 YYNGEE. V was trimmed by 0 bases and J by 7 bases, leaving 16 bases between them. The chain carries TRBV9 and TRBJ1-1, with D perhaps matching TRBD1 (5 bases). The sequencing here drew on PBMCs, taken from a glioma patient whose treatment included an IDH1 peptide vaccine. The TCR originated in a man aged 50 to 59 with glioma. This chain's CDR3 is CASSVAGRGKDEAFF. CDR3 DNA: TGTGCCAGCAGCGTAGCAGGAAGGGGCAAGGATGAAGCTTTCTTT.